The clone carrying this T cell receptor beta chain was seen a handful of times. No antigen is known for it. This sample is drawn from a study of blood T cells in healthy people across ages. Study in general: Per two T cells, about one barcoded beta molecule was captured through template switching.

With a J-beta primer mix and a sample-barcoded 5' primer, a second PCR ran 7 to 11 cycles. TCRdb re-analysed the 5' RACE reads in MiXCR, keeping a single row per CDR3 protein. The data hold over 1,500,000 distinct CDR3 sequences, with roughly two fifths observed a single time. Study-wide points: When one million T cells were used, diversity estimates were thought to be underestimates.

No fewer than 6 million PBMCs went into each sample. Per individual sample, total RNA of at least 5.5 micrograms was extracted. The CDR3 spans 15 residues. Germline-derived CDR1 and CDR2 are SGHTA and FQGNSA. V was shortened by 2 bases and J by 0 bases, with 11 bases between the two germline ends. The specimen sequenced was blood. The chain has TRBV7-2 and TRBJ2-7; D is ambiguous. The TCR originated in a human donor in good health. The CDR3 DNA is TGTGCCAGCAGCTTATGGGTCGCTAACTCCTACGAGCAGTACTTC. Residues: CASSLWVANSYEQYF.